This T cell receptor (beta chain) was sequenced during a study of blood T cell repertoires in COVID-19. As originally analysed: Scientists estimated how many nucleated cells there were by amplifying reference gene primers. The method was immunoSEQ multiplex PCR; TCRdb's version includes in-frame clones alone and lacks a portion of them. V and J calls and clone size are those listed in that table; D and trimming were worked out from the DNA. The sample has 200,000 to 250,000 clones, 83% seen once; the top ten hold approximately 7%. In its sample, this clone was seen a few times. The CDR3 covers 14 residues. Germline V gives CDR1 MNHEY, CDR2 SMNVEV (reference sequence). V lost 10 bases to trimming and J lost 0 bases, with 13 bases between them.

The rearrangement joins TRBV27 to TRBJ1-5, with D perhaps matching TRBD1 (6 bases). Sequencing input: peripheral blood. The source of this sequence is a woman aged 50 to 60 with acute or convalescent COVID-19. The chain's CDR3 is CATADRYSNQPQHF. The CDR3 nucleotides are TGTGCCACCGCGGACAGATATAGCAATCAGCCCCAGCATTTT.